A selection of T cell receptor beta chains follows, all from one sample in a study of Graves' ophthalmopathy and Graves' hyperthyroidism. TCRdb passed the multiplex PCR reads through MiXCR, listing each CDR3 protein once. In the table there are around 36,000 distinct CDR3 sequences, 50% of which are singletons. Sequencing was carried out using peripheral blood. Receptors were obtained from an adult woman with stable Graves' hyperthyroidism. Both conserved end residues are part of each CDR3. D genes are given only for firm matches. Where a row states a size, it is once, few, many or the class of an expanded clone; other rows omit it.

j_call	cdr3_length	v_call	clone_size	d_call	cdr3_nt	cdr3_aa
TRBJ2-7	16	TRBV25-1	NA	NA	TGTGCCAGCAGCCCTGGGCCCTGGGGCGGCTCCAACGAGCAGTACTTC	CASSPGPWGGSNEQYF
TRBJ1-4	20	TRBV29-1	NA	TRBD1	TGCAGCGACGGGGGACAGCTGAACACTGAAGCTTTCCTTGGGTATGAAAAACTGTTTTTT	CSDGGQLNTEAFLGYEKLFF
TRBJ2-7	13	TRBV29-1	NA	TRBD1	TGCAGCGACGCCGGGACAGGGGCCTACGAGCAGTACTTC	CSDAGTGAYEQYF
TRBJ2-3	17	TRBV5-1	many	NA	TGCGCCAGCAGCCCCCTTCTTAGACAAGCTAGCACAGATACGCAGTATTTT	CASSPLLRQASTDTQYF
TRBJ1-1	15	TRBV29-1	NA	NA	TGCAGCTTGGTGTATCGTCGACACCCGAACACTGAAGCTTTCTTT	CSLVYRRHPNTEAFF
TRBJ2-5	13	TRBV20-1	NA	NA	TGCAGCGTTCCACCGGGACGTCAAGAGACCCAGTACTTC	CSVPPGRQETQYF
TRBJ2-7	13	TRBV19	NA	NA	TGTGCCAGTAGTATGCAGGAAGGAGGCGAGCAGTACTTC	CASSMQEGGEQYF
TRBJ2-7	14	TRBV2	many	TRBD2	TGTGCCAGCAGGCCGGGACTAGCTACATACGAGCAGTACTTC	CASRPGLATYEQYF
TRBJ1-5	12	TRBV20-1	many	NA	TGCAGTGCTAGAGGCGGGAATCAGCCCCAGCATTTT	CSARGGNQPQHF
TRBJ1-1	15	TRBV19	medium-sized	NA	TGTGCCAGTAGTATACGGCCAAGCCGGAACACTGAAGCTTTCTTT	CASSIRPSRNTEAFF
TRBJ1-6	18	TRBV7-2	NA	TRBD1	TGTGCCAGCAGCTTACGGCACCAGGGACAGGGGCTGAATTCACCCCTCCACTTT	CASSLRHQGQGLNSPLHF
TRBJ2-3	12	TRBV7-2	many	TRBD2	TGTGCCAGCAGCTTAGTAGCGGGAGCGCAGTATTTT	CASSLVAGAQYF
TRBJ1-1	22	TRBV2	NA	NA	NA	CASSHGTQPYEQYFGPGTEAFF
TRBJ2-2	15	TRBV6-6	many	NA	TGTGCCAGGTTTACTACCGGGACAAACACCGGGGAGCTGTTTTTT	CARFTTGTNTGELFF
TRBJ2-5	16	TRBV4-1	NA	TRBD1	TGCGCCAGCAGCCAAGATCAGGGGACAGTGCAAGAGACCCAGTACTTC	CASSQDQGTVQETQYF
TRBJ2-7	12	TRBV10-3	NA	NA	TGTGCCACAAAGGACCCCGGGGACGAGCAGTACTTC	CATKDPGDEQYF
TRBJ1-6	15	TRBV7-3	medium-sized	NA	TGTGCCAGCAGCGTCGGAGGGTTGGATAATTCACCCCTCCACTTT	CASSVGGLDNSPLHF
TRBJ2-2	15	TRBV12-3/TRBV12-4	few	TRBD2	TGTGCCAGCAGTCCGACTAGCGGGACGGACGGGGAGCTGTTTTTT	CASSPTSGTDGELFF
TRBJ2-2	13	TRBV10-3	NA	TRBD1	TGTGCCAACCAACAGGGGGGCACCGGGGAGCTGTTTTTT	CANQQGGTGELFF
TRBJ2-7	16	TRBV7-8	NA	TRBD2	TGTGCCAGCAGCCCGCGGACTAGCGTTCTAGGGGACGAGCAGTACTTC	CASSPRTSVLGDEQYF
TRBJ1-2	15	TRBV4-1	many	NA	TGCGCCAGCCGAGCCTACCGGGGGGAAAACTATGGCTACACCTTC	CASRAYRGENYGYTF
TRBJ1-2	14	TRBV24-1	NA	NA	TGTGCCATCAGTGACCTACAGGCCATCTATGGCTACACCTTC	CAISDLQAIYGYTF
TRBJ1-5	17	TRBV5-6	NA	NA	TGTGCCAGCAGCTTGATGAGGAGACAACATAGCGATCAGCCCCAGCATTTT	CASSLMRRQHSDQPQHF
TRBJ2-6	16	TRBV19	NA	TRBD1	TGTGCCAGTAGCCTGACAGGGCTCTCTGGGGCCAACGTCCTGACTTTC	CASSLTGLSGANVLTF